One sample yielded the 27 T cell receptor beta chains listed below, sequenced in a study of cytomegalovirus exposure and HLA in healthy donors. This table comes from immunoSEQ multiplex PCR, and its TCRdb copy is limited to in-frame clones, with some not included. The sample lists 110,000 to 150,000 clones, 85% to 90% occurring once. The sample comprised PBMCs. All receptors derive from a woman aged 25 to 39 in good health and CMV-seropositive.

The chain has TRBV19 and TRBJ2-1, with 10 bases fitting TRBD1. The CDR3 is 15 residues long. The trim removed 3 bases at V and 8 bases at J, leaving 7 bases unmatched. Germline-derived CDR1 and CDR2 are LNHDA and SQIVND (reference sequence). CDR3 DNA sequence: TGTGCCAGTAGTATCTCGGGACAGGGGCTCTATGAGCAGTTCTTC. It encodes CASSISGQGLYEQFF.

The chain is built from TRBV7-2 and TRBJ1-1; possibly TRBD1 for D (5 bases). V lost 5 bases, J lost 1 base, and 14 bases lay in between. Germline CDR1 and CDR2: SGHTA and FQGNSA. This CDR3 has 15 amino acids. The chain's CDR3 is CASSKSRVENTEAFF. CDR3 bases: TGTGCCAGCAGCAAAAGCAGGGTCGAGAACACTGAAGCTTTCTTT.

Points on this clone: A read error may account for a junction end that differs from germline. This sequence joins TRBV20-1 and TRBJ2-7, with TRBD2 identical over 9 bases. The germline gives CDR1 DFQATT, CDR2 SNEGSKA (reference sequence). This CDR3 has 10 residues. The CDR3, as DNA: TGCAGTGCTACCTACCTAGCGGGGTCCTTC. Its protein product is CSATYLAGSF.

The chain couples TRBV9 to TRBJ2-3, with 11 bases matching TRBD2. V lost 2 bases, J lost 6 bases, and 5 bases stayed unmatched. Germline V gene data show CDR1 as SGDLS and CDR2 as YYNGEE. The CDR3 runs to 15 residues. CDR3 nucleotide sequence: TGTGCCAGCAGCGTGACTAGCGGGACGGAGGATACGCAGTATTTT. It yields the protein CASSVTSGTEDTQYF.

The chain carries TRBV5-8 and TRBJ1-2; D is unclear. CDR1 and CDR2 (germline): SGHTS, YDEGEE. V lost 2 bases and J lost 5, with 16 bases in between. The CDR3 totals 15 residues. CDR3 nucleotide sequence: TGTGCCAGCAGCTTTTCTGTGGGCGCGGGATATGGCTACACCTTC. Its translation is CASSFSVGAGYGYTF. Filled out from reference TRBV5-8 and TRBJ1-2, the complete variable domain reads EAGVTQSPTHLIKTRGQQATLRCSPISGHTSVYWYQQALGLGLQFLLWYDEGEERNRGNFPPRFSGRQFPNYSSELNVNALELEDSALYLCASSFSVGAGYGYTFGSGTRLTVV.

In regard to this clone: The junction shows a germline mismatch at one end, possibly a read error. The chain recombines TRBV6-5 with TRBJ1-3; no clear D. The CDR3 consists of 11 residues. Germline V lookup: CDR1 MNHEY, CDR2 SVGAGI. Written as DNA, the CDR3 is TGTGCCAGCAGCGCGGGAAACGCCATATATTTT. Translating gives CASSAGNAIYF.

As regards this clone: A read error may account for a junction end that differs from germline. V is TRBV5-4 and J is TRBJ2-1; 11 bases are shared with TRBD2. The V gene's germline CDR1 is SGHNT and CDR2 YYREEE (reference sequence). The CDR3 covers 15 residues. This CDR3 is CASSVDSGRAYETLF. CDR3 DNA sequence: TGTGCCAGCAGCGTCGATAGCGGGAGGGCGTATGAGACCCTCTTC.

The V and J genes are TRBV7-2 and TRBJ2-3; 8 nucleotides line up with TRBD2. Looked up from germline, CDR1 is SGHTA and CDR2 is FQGNSA. V lost 1 base to trimming and J lost 1 base; unmatched junction nucleotides: 4. The CDR3 extends over 16 amino acids. CDR3: CASSLVVGGGTDTQYF. The CDR3 coding sequence is TGTGCCAGCAGCTTAGTTGTCGGGGGGGGCACAGATACGCAGTATTTT.

The chain recombines TRBV28 with TRBJ2-7; D is unresolved. The CDR3 extends over 14 amino acids. Germline CDR1 MDHEN, CDR2 SYDVKM. V was shortened by 6 bases and J by 7 bases, with 19 bases between the two germline ends. CDR3 amino acids: CASSADGTSVEQYF. The DNA for the CDR3 is TGTGCCAGCAGCGCGGATGGTACTTCAGTGGAGCAGTACTTC.

The chain joins TRBV28 to TRBJ1-2, with D uncertain. The V gene's germline CDR1 is MDHEN and CDR2 SYDVKM. CDR3 length: 14 residues. V was trimmed by 4 bases and J by 0 bases, leaving 9 bases between them. The CDR3 spells CASSSLLANYGYTF. Here the CDR3 DNA reads TGTGCCAGCAGTTCACTATTAGCTAACTATGGCTACACCTTC.

The chain links TRBV5-1 to TRBJ2-3; weak D call: TRBD1 (5 bases). The germline V and J ends were trimmed by 0 bases and 5 bases, with 16 bases remaining between them. The CDR3 extends over 16 amino acids. Germline lookup yields CDR1 SGHRS and CDR2 YFSETQ. CDR3 protein: CASSLDRSPQGDTQYF. In nucleotides, the CDR3 is TGCGCCAGCAGCTTGGACAGGAGCCCTCAGGGAGATACGCAGTATTTT.

The V call is TRBV5-4, the J call TRBJ2-7; D might be TRBD1 (7 bases). V lost 3 bases and J 4 bases, leaving 23 bases between the germline ends. This CDR3 spans 17 amino acids. Germline V gene lookup returns CDR1 SGHNT and CDR2 YYREEE (reference sequence). CDR3 nucleotide sequence: TGTGCCAGCAGCTACGGAGGGACTGCCAGGGGGTGGTACGAGCAGTACTTC. It encodes CASSYGGTARGWYEQYF.

Notes on this clone: Sequence at one end of the junction differs from germline and may be a read error. The chain combines TRBV6-4 with TRBJ2-1, with D possibly matching TRBD2 (6 bases). CDR1 is MRHNA, CDR2 SNTAGT, per germline. The CDR3 length is 17 residues. CDR3 sequence: CASSDSVGVSGPNVQFF. Written as DNA, the CDR3 is TGTGCCAGCAGTGACTCGGTAGGGGTTAGCGGCCCCAATGTGCAGTTCTTC.

The V and J genes are TRBV19 and TRBJ2-6; no reliable D call. V was trimmed by 7 bases and J by 0 bases, leaving 4 bases between them. The length of the CDR3 is 13 residues. Germline lookup yields CDR1 LNHDA and CDR2 SQIVND (reference sequence). The CDR3 bases are TGTGCCAGTACCCTCTCTGGGGCCAACGTCCTGACTTTC. As protein: CASTLSGANVLTF.

This clone was observed once. The gene calls are TRBV6-5 and TRBJ2-5; D possibly corresponds to TRBD1 (6 bases). CDR1 and CDR2 (germline): MNHEY, SVGAGI. V gave up 6 bases and J gave up 1 base, with 9 bases separating them. The CDR3 extends over 13 amino acids. The CDR3 bases are TGTGCCAGCAGAACAGGGCTCCAAGAGACCCAGTACTTC. Protein sequence: CASRTGLQETQYF.

The V gene is TRBV5-6, the J gene TRBJ2-5; D unclear. The germline CDR1 and CDR2 sequences are SGHDT and YYEEEE. The V gene lost 4 bases and the J gene lost 2 bases, with 15 bases spanning the gap. This CDR3 is built from 15 residues. Here the CDR3 reads CASSPGLGAQETQYF. Here the CDR3 DNA reads TGTGCCAGCAGCCCAGGCCTGGGCGCACAAGAGACCCAGTACTTC.

The rearrangement joins TRBV5-1 to TRBJ2-1; tentatively, D is TRBD2 (7 bases). CDR3 length: 15 amino acids. V shed 4 bases and J shed 0 bases, with 11 bases lying between them. Looked up from germline, CDR1 is SGHRS and CDR2 is YFSETQ. The CDR3, as DNA: TGCGCCAGCAGCCCGAGGGGGGGCTCCTACAATGAGCAGTTCTTC. Its translation is CASSPRGGSYNEQFF.

The sample holds one count of this clone. The chain combines TRBV2 with TRBJ2-3, with TRBD2 as a possible D gene (6 bases). The CDR3 is made up of 13 amino acids. Per germline, CDR1 SNHLY and CDR2 FYNNEI. Trimming removed 4 bases from V and 6 bases from J, with 11 bases in between. The DNA of the CDR3 is TGTGCCAGCAGTGCCCCAGCGGGTGATACGCAGTATTTT. Translating it yields CASSAPAGDTQYF.

The J gene is TRBJ2-1, the V gene TRBV9; D may be TRBD1 (5 bases). Trimming shortened V by 0 bases and J by 4 bases, and 11 bases separated the two germline ends. Germline-derived CDR1 and CDR2 are SGDLS and YYNGEE. The CDR3 is 15 amino acids. The CDR3 loop is CASSVEAGIYNEQFF. The DNA of the CDR3 is TGTGCCAGCAGCGTAGAGGCAGGGATATACAATGAGCAGTTCTTC.

V usage is TRBV7-2 and J usage is TRBJ2-5, with a weak D call TRBD1 (6 bases). This CDR3 contains 16 residues. Per germline, CDR1 SGHTA and CDR2 FQGNSA. Trimming left V 3 bases short and J 0 bases short, with 14 bases between. CDR3 protein: CASSFADSLYQETQYF. DNA of the CDR3: TGTGCCAGCAGCTTCGCGGACAGTTTGTACCAAGAGACCCAGTACTTC. Complete variable domain (other parts from reference TRBV7-2 and TRBJ2-5): GAGVSQSPSNKVTEKGKDVELRCDPISGHTALYWYRQSLGQGLEFLIYFQGNSAPDKSGLPSDRFSAERTGGSVSTLTIQRTQQEDSAVYLCASSFADSLYQETQYFGPGTRLLVL.

This clone showed up just once. CDR3 nucleotides: TGTGCCAGCAGTTTATACGCCCCGGGACTAGCGTCCGAGCAGTACTTC. It yields the protein CASSLYAPGLASEQYF. This rearrangement joins TRBV28 to TRBJ2-7; 10 positions agree with TRBD2. Germline trimming cut 1 base from V and 6 bases from J; bases unmatched to any gene: 9. Germline V gives CDR1 MDHEN, CDR2 SYDVKM. This CDR3 is 16 amino acids long.

Here the CDR3 reads CASSQVATAYEQYF. The CDR3 DNA is TGCGCCAGCAGCCAAGTCGCGACAGCATACGAGCAGTACTTC. This chain links TRBV4-1 with TRBJ2-7; TRBD1 might be the D (5 bases). The length of the CDR3 is 14 residues. Germline CDR1 MGHRA, CDR2 YSYEKL. V shed 1 base and J shed 4 bases, with 11 bases lying between them.

This chain links TRBV27 with TRBJ2-1, with TRBD2 matching 7 bases. Germline lookup yields CDR1 MNHEY and CDR2 SMNVEV (reference sequence). With V trimmed by 7 bases and J by 10 bases, 16 bases remained unmatched. The CDR3 sequence is 15 residues long. The CDR3: CASTSTSALLGEQFF. The DNA of the CDR3 is TGTGCCAGCACCTCCACTAGCGCCCTCCTGGGCGAGCAGTTCTTC.

The rearrangement uses TRBV5-5 and TRBJ2-7; D remains ambiguous. This CDR3 is 14 amino acids long. Trimming removed 4 bases at V and 3 bases at J, with 14 bases between. Germline CDR1 is SGHKS and CDR2 is YYEKEE (reference sequence). The CDR3 loop reads CASSEPPGFYEQYF. CDR3 DNA: TGTGCCAGCAGCGAGCCCCCCGGGTTCTACGAGCAGTACTTC. Variable domain in full (rest from reference TRBV5-5 and TRBJ2-7): DAGVTQSPTHLIKTRGQQVTLRCSPISGHKSVSWYQQVLGQGPQFIFQYYEKEERGRGNFPDRFSARQFPNYSSELNVNALLLGDSALYLCASSEPPGFYEQYFGPGTRLTVT.

J is TRBJ2-7 and V is TRBV9, with 7 nucleotides matching TRBD2. Germline V CDR1 and CDR2: SGDLS, YYNGEE. J gave up 6 bases and V 3 bases, and 9 bases lay outside the gene matches. The CDR3 spans 14 residues. The CDR3, as DNA: TGTGCCAGCAGCGGGGGACTAACTGGGGGCGAGCAGTACTTC. Translating gives CASSGGLTGGEQYF. The whole variable domain, remainder taken from reference TRBV9 and TRBJ2-7, is DSGVTQTPKHLITATGQRVTLRCSPRSGDLSVYWYQQSLDQGLQFLIQYYNGEERAKGNILERFSAQQFPDLHSELNLSSLELGDSALYFCASSGGLTGGEQYFGPGTRLTVT.

The chain has TRBV18 and TRBJ2-5; 7 positions agree with TRBD1. Germline V gives CDR1 KGHSH, CDR2 LQKENI. CDR3 size: 13 residues. The V gene end was trimmed by 6 bases and the J gene end by 4 bases; junction bases not matched to a gene: 5. Here the CDR3 DNA reads TGTGCCAGCTCGACAGACAGGGTAGAGACCCAGTACTTC. This translates into CASSTDRVETQYF.

The CDR3 coding sequence is TGTGCCAGCAGCTCATTCGGGAGCTCCTACAATGAGCAGTTCTTC. It yields the protein CASSSFGSSYNEQFF. The chain combines TRBV7-2 with TRBJ2-1, with a tentative D call TRBD2 (6 bases). V was cut by 4 bases and J by 0 bases, with 10 bases left in between. CDR3 length: 15 amino acids. The germline CDR1 and CDR2 sequences are SGHTA and FQGNSA.